One T cell receptor beta chain is described in this entry. Its antigen is still unknown. The data were taken from a study of shared clonotypes between healthy human individuals. Study in general: The study enrolled a couple of women and three men aged 18 to 49.

The table came from immunoSEQ multiplex PCR; TCRdb's copy has only in-frame clones and leaves some out. Here the sample spans about 1.5 million clones, 95% to 99% being singletons. Broader study findings: Naive subsets typically showed greater estimated richness than memory subsets.

In germline, CDR1 is KGHSH, CDR2 LQKENI. Trimming at V came to 3 bases and at J to 5 bases, leaving 5 bases not matched to a gene. The CDR3 covers 15 residues. The clonotype comes from a young man in good health. The chain couples TRBV18 to TRBJ2-1; 9 nucleotides line up with TRBD2. What was sequenced was naive CD4+ T cells sorted from blood. As to subset: CD45RA+ positively selected. The CDR3 is CASSPMTSGHNEQFF. DNA of the CDR3: TGTGCCAGCTCACCCATGACTAGCGGACACAATGAGCAGTTCTTC.